This TCR beta chain was captured by sequencing in a study of beta chain features in type 1 diabetes. All of the isolated RNA was reverse transcribed, so expressed TCRB transcripts were sequenced. There were about 3.57 million reads on average in the naive, central memory and regulatory T cell samples. Libraries were prepared by immunoSEQ multiplex PCR; TCRdb keeps only in-frame clonotypes and omits some of them. The sample lists roughly 400,000 clones, roughly 15% seen once, with approximately 0.019% in the top ten. A remark on this clone: The antigen is not known.

Post-sort purity exceeded 95% for all sorted populations. The CDR3 consists of 14 residues. Germline V CDR1 and CDR2: SNHLY, FYNNEI. J lost 0 bases, V lost 4 bases, and 0 bases had no gene match. General study results and limits: Among all four CD4+ subsets, Type 1 diabetes patients had TCRB CDR3s that were moderately but significantly shorter. For patients, the naive, central memory and Treg TCRB repertoires appeared more alike than for healthy donors.

This sequence originates from a woman under 30 in good health. Source material: naive CD4+ T cells from blood. The V and J genes are TRBV2 and TRBJ2-7, with 10 positions matching TRBD1. This CDR3 reads CASSGTGGSYEQYF. DNA of the CDR3: TGTGCCAGCAGTGGGACAGGGGGCTCCTACGAGCAGTACTTC. Together with reference TRBV2 and TRBJ2-7, the CDR3 gives the full variable domain: EPEVTQTPSHQVTQMGQEVILRCVPISNHLYFYWYRQILGQKVEFLVSFYNNEISEKSEIFDDQFSVERPDGSNFTLKIRSTKLEDSAMYFCASSGTGGSYEQYFGPGTRLTVT.